This TCR beta chain was obtained from a study of T-cell memory formation after mild COVID-19. Whole-study findings and limits: Some SARS-CoV-2-responding clones were already detected in memory before infection.

This clonotype was seen at least ten times. Its target is unknown. TCRdb processed the 5' RACE reads anew with MiXCR; each CDR3 protein has one entry. The sample contains 250,000 to 350,000 distinct CDR3 sequences, about 15% of which appear only once. V was cut by 5 bases and J by 2 bases, with 7 bases left in between. This CDR3 contains 12 residues. Germline V gene sequence: CDR1 ENHRY, CDR2 SYGVKD. Sequencing input: PBMCs or a T cell subset sorted from them (not recorded which). The genes are TRBV10-3 and TRBJ2-7; D is possibly TRBD1 (6 bases). The receptor comes from a man aged 18 to 29 who had mild COVID-19 (a few samples of this study predate the infection). Cell type and time point are not known. This CDR3 reads CAISQGTYEQYF. In DNA form, the CDR3 reads TGTGCCATCAGTCAGGGGACCTACGAGCAGTACTTC.